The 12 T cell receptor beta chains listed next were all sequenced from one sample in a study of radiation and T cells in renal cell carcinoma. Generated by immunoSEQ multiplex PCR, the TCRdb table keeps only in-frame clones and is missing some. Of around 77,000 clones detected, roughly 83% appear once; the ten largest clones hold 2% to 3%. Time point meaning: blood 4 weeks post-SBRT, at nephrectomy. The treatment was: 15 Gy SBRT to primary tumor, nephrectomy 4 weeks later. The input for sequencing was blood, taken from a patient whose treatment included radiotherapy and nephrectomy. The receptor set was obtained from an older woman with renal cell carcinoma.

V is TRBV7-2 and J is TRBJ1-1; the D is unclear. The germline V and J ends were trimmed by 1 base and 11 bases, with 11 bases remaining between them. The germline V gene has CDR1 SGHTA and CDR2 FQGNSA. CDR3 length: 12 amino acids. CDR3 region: CASSLGGSSAFF. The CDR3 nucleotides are TGTGCCAGCAGCTTAGGGGGAAGCTCGGCTTTCTTT.

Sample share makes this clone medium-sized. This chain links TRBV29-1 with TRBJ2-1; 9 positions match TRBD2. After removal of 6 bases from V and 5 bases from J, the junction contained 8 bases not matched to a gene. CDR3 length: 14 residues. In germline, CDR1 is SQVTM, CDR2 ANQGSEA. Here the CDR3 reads CSVTGLAFNNEQFF. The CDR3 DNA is TGCAGCGTCACGGGACTAGCTTTCAACAATGAGCAGTTCTTC.

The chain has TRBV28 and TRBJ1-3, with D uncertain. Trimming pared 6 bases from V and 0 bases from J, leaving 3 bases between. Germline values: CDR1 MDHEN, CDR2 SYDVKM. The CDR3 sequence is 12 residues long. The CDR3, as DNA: TGTGCCAGCAGGGTCTCTGGAAACACCATATATTTT. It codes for CASRVSGNTIYF.

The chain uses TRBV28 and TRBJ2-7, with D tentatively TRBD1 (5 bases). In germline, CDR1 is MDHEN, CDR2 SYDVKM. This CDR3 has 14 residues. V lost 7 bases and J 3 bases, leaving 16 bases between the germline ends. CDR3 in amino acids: CASTSLSRVYEQYF. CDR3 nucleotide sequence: TGTGCCAGCACCTCCCTCTCCAGGGTCTACGAGCAGTACTTC.

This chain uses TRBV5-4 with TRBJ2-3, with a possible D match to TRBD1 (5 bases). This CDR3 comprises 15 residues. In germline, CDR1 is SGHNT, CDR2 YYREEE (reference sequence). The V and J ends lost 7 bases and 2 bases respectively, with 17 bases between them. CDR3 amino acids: CASRPQESSTDTQYF. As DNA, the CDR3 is TGTGCCAGCCGGCCACAGGAATCTTCCACAGATACGCAGTATTTT.

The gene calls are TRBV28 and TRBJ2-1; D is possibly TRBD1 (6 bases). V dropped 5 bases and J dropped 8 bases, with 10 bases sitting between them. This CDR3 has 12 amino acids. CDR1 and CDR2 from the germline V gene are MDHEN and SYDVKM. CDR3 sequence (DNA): TGTGCCAGCAGTCAGGGGCTCCATGAGCAGTTCTTC. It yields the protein CASSQGLHEQFF.

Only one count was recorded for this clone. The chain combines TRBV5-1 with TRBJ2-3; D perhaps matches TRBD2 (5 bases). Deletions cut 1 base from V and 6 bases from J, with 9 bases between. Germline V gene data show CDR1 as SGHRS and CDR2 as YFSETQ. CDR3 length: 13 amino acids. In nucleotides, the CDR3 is TGCGCCAGCAGCTTGTCCCCGGGGGATACGCAGTATTTT. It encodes CASSLSPGDTQYF.

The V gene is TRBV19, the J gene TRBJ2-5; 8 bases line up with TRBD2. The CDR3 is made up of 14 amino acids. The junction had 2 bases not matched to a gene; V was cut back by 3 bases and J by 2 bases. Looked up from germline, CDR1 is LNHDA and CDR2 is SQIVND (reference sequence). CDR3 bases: TGTGCCAGTAGTATCAGCGGGGGACAAGAGACCCAGTACTTC. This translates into CASSISGGQETQYF.

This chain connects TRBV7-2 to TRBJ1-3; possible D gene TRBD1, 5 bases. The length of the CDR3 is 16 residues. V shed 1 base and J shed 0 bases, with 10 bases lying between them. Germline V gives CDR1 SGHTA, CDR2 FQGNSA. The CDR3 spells CASSLGRDPSGNTIYF. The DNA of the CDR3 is TGTGCCAGCAGCTTAGGACGGGACCCCTCTGGAAACACCATATATTTT.

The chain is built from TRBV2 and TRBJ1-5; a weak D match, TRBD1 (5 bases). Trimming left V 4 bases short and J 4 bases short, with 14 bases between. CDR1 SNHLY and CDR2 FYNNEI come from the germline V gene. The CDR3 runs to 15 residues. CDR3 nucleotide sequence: TGTGCCAGCAGTGTGCAAGCAGGGCCGAATCAGCCCCAGCATTTT. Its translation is CASSVQAGPNQPQHF.

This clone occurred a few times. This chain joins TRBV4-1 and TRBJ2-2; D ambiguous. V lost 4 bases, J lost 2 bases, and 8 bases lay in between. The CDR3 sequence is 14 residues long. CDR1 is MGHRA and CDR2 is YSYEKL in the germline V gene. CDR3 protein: CASSPSTNTGELFF. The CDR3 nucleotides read TGCGCCAGCAGCCCTTCAACAAACACCGGGGAGCTGTTTTTT.

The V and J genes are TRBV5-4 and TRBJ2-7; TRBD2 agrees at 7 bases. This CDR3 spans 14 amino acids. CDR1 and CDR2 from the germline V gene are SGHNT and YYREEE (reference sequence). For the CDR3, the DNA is TGTGCAGCCGGGACTTTGGTAGGGGAGGGCGAGCAGTACTTC. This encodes CAAGTLVGEGEQYF.